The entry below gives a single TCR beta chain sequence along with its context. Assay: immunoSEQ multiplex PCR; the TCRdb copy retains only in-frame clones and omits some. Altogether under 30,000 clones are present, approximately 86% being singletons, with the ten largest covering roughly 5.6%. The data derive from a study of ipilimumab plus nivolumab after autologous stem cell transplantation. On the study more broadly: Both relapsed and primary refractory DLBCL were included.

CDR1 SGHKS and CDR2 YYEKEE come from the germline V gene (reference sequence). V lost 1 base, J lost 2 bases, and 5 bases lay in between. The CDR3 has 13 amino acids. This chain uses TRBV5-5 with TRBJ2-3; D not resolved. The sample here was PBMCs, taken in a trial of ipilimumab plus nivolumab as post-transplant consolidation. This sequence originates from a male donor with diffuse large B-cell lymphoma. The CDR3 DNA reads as TGTGCCAGCAGCTTGCCAGACACAGATACGCAGTATTTT. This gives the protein CASSLPDTDTQYF.